The present T cell receptor beta chain was sequenced within a study of patients and donors after allogeneic stem cell transplantation. Trimming at V came to 7 bases and at J to 7 bases, leaving 9 bases not matched to a gene. The CDR3 runs to 14 residues. In this sample, this clonotype turned up many times. TCRdb reprocessed the RT-PCR reads with MiXCR, giving one entry per CDR3 protein. The repertoire includes roughly 880,000 distinct CDR3 sequences, approximately 18% of them detected once, and about 6% sits in the top ten. Sequencing was carried out using blood, either unsorted or a sorted T cell fraction (not recorded which). V is TRBV12-3 or TRBV12-4 and J is TRBJ1-4, with 7 bases matching TRBD1. This receptor was taken from a human donor who was either an allogeneic HSCT recipient or a stem cell or donor lymphocyte infusion donor (not recorded which). It is not recorded whose cells these are; they may come from a transplant donor. CDR3 sequence: CASNPGGGGEKLFF. The CDR3 DNA reads TGTGCCAGCAACCCAGGGGGAGGGGGTGAAAAACTGTTTTTT.